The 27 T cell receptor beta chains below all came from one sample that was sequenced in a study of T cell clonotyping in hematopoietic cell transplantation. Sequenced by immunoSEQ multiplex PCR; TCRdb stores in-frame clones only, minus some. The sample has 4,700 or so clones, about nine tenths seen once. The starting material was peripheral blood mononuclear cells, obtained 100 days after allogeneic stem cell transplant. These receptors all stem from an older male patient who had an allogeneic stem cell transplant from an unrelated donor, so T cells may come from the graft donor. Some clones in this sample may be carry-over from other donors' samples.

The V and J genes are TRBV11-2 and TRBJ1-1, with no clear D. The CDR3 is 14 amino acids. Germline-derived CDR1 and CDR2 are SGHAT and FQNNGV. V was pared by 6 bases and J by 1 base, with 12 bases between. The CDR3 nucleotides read TGTGCCAGCAGGTCGACGGGCGGGAACACTGAAGCTTTCTTT. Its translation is CASRSTGGNTEAFF.

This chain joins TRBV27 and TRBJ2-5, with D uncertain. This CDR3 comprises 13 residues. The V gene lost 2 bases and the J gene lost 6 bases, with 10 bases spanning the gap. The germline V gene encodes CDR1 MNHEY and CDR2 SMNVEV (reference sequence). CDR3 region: CASSLLEAKTQYF. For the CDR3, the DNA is TGTGCCAGCAGTTTACTCGAGGCCAAGACCCAGTACTTC.

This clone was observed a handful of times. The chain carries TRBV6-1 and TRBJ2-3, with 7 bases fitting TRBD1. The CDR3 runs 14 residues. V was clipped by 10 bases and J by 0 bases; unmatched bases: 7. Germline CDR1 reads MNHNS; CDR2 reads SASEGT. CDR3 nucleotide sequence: TGTGCCACAACACACAGGGGAAGCACAGATACGCAGTATTTT. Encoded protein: CATTHRGSTDTQYF.

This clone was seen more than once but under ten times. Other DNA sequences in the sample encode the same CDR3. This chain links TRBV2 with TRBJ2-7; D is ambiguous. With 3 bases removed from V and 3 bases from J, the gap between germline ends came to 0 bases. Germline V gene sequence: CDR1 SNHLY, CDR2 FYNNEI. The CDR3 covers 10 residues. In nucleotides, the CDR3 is TGTGCCAGCAGTGACTACGAGCAGTACTTC. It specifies CASSDYEQYF.

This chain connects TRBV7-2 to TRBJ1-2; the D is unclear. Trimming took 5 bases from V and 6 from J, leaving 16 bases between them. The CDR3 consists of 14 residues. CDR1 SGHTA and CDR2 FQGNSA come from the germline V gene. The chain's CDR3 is CASSPDRRPNGYTF. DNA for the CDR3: TGTGCCAGCAGCCCAGACCGACGGCCCAATGGCTACACCTTC.

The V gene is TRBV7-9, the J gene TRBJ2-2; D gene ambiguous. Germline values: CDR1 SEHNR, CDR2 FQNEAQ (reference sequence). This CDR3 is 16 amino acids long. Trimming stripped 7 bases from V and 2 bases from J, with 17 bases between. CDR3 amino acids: CASISPGAENTGELFF. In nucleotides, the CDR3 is TGTGCCAGCATCTCACCGGGTGCGGAAAACACCGGGGAGCTGTTTTTT.

DNA for the CDR3: TGCGCCAGCAGCTTGGAGGGGACCTACGAGCAGTACTTC. Amino acid sequence: CASSLEGTYEQYF. This chain connects TRBV5-1 to TRBJ2-7; the D gene is possibly TRBD1 (5 bases). The CDR3 sequence is 13 residues long. CDR1 and CDR2 (germline): SGHRS, YFSETQ. V was cut by 0 bases and J by 2 bases, with 6 bases left in between.

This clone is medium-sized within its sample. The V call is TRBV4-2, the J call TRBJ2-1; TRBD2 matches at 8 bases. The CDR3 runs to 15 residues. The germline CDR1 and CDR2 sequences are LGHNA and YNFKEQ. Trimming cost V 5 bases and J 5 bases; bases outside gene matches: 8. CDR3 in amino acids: CASSGGAGDDNEQFF. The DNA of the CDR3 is TGTGCCAGCAGCGGGGGAGCGGGAGACGACAATGAGCAGTTCTTC.

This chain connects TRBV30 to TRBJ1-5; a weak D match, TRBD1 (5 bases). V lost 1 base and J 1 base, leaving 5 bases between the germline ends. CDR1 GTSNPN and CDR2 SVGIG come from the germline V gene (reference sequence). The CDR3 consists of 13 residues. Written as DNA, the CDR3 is TGTGCCTGGAGTGGACAGAGCAATCAGCCCCAGCATTTT. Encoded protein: CAWSGQSNQPQHF.

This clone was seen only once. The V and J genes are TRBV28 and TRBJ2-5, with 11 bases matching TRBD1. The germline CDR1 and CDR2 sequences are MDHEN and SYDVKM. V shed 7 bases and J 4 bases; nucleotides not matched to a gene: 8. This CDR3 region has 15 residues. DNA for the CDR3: TGTGCCAGCAACCTAATAGGGACAGGGGGAGAGACCCAGTACTTC. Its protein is CASNLIGTGGETQYF.

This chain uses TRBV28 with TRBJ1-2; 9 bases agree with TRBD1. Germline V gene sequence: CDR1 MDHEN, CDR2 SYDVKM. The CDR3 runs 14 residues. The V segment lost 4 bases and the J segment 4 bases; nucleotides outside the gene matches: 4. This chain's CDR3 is CASSSQGAIYGYTF. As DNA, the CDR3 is TGTGCCAGCAGTTCACAGGGGGCGATCTATGGCTACACCTTC.

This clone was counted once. CDR3 sequence reads: CASSEHSFYEQYF. The CDR3 nucleotides read TGCGCCAGCAGTGAGCATTCCTTTTACGAGCAGTACTTC. The chain links TRBV10-1 to TRBJ2-7, with unresolved D. V gave up 2 bases and J gave up 4 bases, with 9 bases separating them. The CDR3 is 13 residues long. Germline values: CDR1 WNHNN, CDR2 SYGVQD (reference sequence).

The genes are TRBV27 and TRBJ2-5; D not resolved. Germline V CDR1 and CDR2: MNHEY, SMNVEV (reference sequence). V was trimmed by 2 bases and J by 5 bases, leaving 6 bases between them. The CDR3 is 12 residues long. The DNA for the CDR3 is TGTGCCAGCAGTTTACCCCCGGAGACCCAGTACTTC. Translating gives CASSLPPETQYF.

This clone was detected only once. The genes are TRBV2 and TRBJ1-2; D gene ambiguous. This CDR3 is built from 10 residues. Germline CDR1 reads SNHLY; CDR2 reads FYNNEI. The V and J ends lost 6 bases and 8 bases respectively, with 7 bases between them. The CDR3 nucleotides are TGTGCCAGCAGAAACGGGGGCTACACCTTC. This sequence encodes CASRNGGYTF.

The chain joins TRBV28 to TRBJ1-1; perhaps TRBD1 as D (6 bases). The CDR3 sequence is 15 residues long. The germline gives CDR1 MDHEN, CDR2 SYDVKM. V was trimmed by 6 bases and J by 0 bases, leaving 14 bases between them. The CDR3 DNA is TGTGCCAGCAGCCCAAGGGGGTCAATGAACACTGAAGCTTTCTTT. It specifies CASSPRGSMNTEAFF.

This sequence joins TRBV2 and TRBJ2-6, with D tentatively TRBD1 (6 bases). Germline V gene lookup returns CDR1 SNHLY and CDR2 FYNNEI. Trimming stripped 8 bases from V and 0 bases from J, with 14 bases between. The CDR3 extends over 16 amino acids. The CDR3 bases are TGTGCCAGCGGACGTAACAGGGCCTCTGGGGCCAACGTCCTGACTTTC. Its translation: CASGRNRASGANVLTF. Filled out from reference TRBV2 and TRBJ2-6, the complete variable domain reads EPEVTQTPSHQVTQMGQEVILRCVPISNHLYFYWYRQILGQKVEFLVSFYNNEISEKSEIFDDQFSVERPDGSNFTLKIRSTKLEDSAMYFCASGRNRASGANVLTFGAGSRLTVL.

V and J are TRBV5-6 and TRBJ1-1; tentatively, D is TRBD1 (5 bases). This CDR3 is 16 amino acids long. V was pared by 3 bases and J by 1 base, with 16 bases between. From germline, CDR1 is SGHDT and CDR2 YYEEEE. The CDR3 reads CASSWGITGRNTEAFF. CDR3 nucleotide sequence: TGTGCCAGCAGCTGGGGCATTACAGGTCGGAACACTGAAGCTTTCTTT.

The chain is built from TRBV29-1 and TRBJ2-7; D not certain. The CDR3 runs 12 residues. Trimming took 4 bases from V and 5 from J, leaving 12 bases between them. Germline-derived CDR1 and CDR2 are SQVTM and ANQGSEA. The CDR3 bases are TGCAGCGTTGTGTCCAGGTTACACGAGCAGTACTTC. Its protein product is CSVVSRLHEQYF.

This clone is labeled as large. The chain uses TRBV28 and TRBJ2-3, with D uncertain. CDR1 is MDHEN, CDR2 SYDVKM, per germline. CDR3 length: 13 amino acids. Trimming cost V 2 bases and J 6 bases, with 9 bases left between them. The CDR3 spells CASSLGSSDTQYF. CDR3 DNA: TGTGCCAGCAGTTTAGGCAGCTCCGATACGCAGTATTTT.

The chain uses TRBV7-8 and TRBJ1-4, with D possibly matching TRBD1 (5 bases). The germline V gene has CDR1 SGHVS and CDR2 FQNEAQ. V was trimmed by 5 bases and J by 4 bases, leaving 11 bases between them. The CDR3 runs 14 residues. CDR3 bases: TGTGCCAGCAGCCTGGGACGGCTTAATGAAAAACTGTTTTTT. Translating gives CASSLGRLNEKLFF.

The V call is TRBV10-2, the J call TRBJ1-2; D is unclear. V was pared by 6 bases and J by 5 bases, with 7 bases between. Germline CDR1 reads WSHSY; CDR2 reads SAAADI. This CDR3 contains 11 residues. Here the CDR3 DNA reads TGCGCCAGCAGCGAAGGGTATGGCTACACCTTC. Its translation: CASSEGYGYTF.

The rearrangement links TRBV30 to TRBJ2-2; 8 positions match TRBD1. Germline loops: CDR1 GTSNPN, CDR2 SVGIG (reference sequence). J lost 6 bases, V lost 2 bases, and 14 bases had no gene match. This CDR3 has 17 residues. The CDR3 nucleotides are TGTGCCTGGAGTCAAACCCTCAGGGGGCGCGGTTCCGGGGAGCTGTTTTTT. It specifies CAWSQTLRGRGSGELFF.

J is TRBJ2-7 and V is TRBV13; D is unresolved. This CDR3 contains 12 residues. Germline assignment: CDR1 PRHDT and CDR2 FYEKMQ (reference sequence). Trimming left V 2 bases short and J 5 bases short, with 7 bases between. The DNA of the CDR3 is TGTGCCAGCAGCTTACCCGGTAACGAGCAGTACTTC. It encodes CASSLPGNEQYF.

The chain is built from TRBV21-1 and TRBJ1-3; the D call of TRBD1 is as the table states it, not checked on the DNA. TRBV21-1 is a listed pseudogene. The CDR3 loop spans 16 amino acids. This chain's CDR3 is CASSNGPFRGGNTIYF. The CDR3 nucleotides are TGTGCCAGCAGCAATGGACCATTTAGGGGGGGAAACACCATATATTTT.

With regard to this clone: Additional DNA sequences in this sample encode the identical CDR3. The CDR3 protein is CASSLGQGASEQYF. The DNA of the CDR3 is TGTGCCAGCAGCTTGGGACAGGGGGCGAGCGAGCAGTACTTC. This sequence joins TRBV7-9 and TRBJ2-7, with 12 positions matching TRBD1. The germline CDR1 and CDR2 sequences are SEHNR and FQNEAQ (reference sequence). This CDR3 has 14 amino acids. V lost 3 bases, J lost 6 bases, and 3 bases stayed unmatched.

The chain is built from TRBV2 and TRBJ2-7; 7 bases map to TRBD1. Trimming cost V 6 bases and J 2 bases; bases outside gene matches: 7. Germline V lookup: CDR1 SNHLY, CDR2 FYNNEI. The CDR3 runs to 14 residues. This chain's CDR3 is CASSFGTDPYEQYF. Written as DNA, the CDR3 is TGTGCCAGCAGCTTCGGGACAGACCCCTACGAGCAGTACTTC.

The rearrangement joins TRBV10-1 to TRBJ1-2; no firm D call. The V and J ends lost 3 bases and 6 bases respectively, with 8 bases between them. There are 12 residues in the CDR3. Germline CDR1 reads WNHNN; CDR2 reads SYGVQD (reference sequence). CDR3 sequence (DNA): TGCGCCAGCAGTGAAAACGGCGATGGCTACACCTTC. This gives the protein CASSENGDGYTF.